The 10 T cell receptor beta chains below all came from one sample that was sequenced in a study of neurological immune-mediated disorders. TCRdb re-analysed the 5' RACE reads in MiXCR, keeping a single row per CDR3 protein. Of about 38,000 distinct CDR3 sequences listed, roughly 4.8% were seen once; the top ten hold roughly 9%. The sample comprised CD4+ T cells from blood. These receptors were obtained from a man younger than 30 in good health.

This clonotype was seen ten or more times. V gene TRBV7-2 combines with J gene TRBJ1-2, with D perhaps matching TRBD1 (5 bases). This CDR3 has 14 residues. V shed 4 bases and J shed 3 bases, with 12 bases lying between them. Germline CDR1 is SGHTA and CDR2 is FQGNSA. CDR3 sequence: CASSWGGVDYGYTF. CDR3 DNA sequence: TGTGCCAGCAGCTGGGGAGGGGTCGACTATGGCTACACCTTC. The whole variable domain, filled in from reference TRBV7-2 and TRBJ1-2, reads GAGVSQSPSNKVTEKGKDVELRCDPISGHTALYWYRQSLGQGLEFLIYFQGNSAPDKSGLPSDRFSAERTGGSVSTLTIQRTQQEDSAVYLCASSWGGVDYGYTFGSGTRLTVV.

This clonotype was seen repeatedly, ten times or more. CDR3 bases: TGCGCCAGCAGCTTGGCCTTAGGGGTCGGGGAGCTGTTTTTT. Translating gives CASSLALGVGELFF. V and J are TRBV5-1 and TRBJ2-2; tentative D call: TRBD1 (5 bases). This CDR3 is built from 14 residues. Trimming took 0 bases from V and 7 from J, leaving 10 bases between them. Germline V gene data show CDR1 as SGHRS and CDR2 as YFSETQ.

Many counts were recorded for this clonotype. The chain combines TRBV5-1 with TRBJ2-3, with TRBD1 matching 11 bases. Germline V gives CDR1 SGHRS, CDR2 YFSETQ. The J segment lost 5 bases and the V segment lost 4 bases, leaving 6 bases of the junction unmatched. The CDR3 runs to 15 residues. CDR3 sequence (DNA): TGCGCCAGCAGCCCCGGGACAGGGGGAGTAGATACGCAGTATTTT. Its protein is CASSPGTGGVDTQYF.

This clonotype has at least ten counts. This chain links TRBV5-6 with TRBJ2-7; D is unresolved. V lost 2 bases, J lost 4 bases, and 13 bases lay in between. Looked up from germline, CDR1 is SGHDT and CDR2 is YYEEEE. The CDR3 runs to 14 residues. CDR3 in amino acids: CASSFPGGVYEQYF. The CDR3 DNA reads as TGTGCCAGCAGCTTCCCCGGTGGGGTTTACGAGCAGTACTTC.

In this sample, this clonotype turned up many times. The J gene is TRBJ1-1, the V gene TRBV13; 7 bases align to TRBD1. The germline V gene has CDR1 PRHDT and CDR2 FYEKMQ (reference sequence). V shed 5 bases and J 8 bases; nucleotides not matched to a gene: 5. The CDR3 runs to 12 residues. CDR3 DNA sequence: TGTGCCAGCAGCCCGTGGACAGGCGAAGCTTTCTTT. Protein product: CASSPWTGEAFF.

This clonotype showed up many times. CDR3 nucleotides: TGTGCCAGCAGCCAAGATTCAGGACAGGGGAGTTACACTGAAGCTTTCTTT. Amino acids: CASSQDSGQGSYTEAFF. The gene calls are TRBV3-1 and TRBJ1-1, with TRBD1 matching 9 bases. J gave up 3 bases and V 0 bases, and 8 bases lay outside the gene matches. Germline V gene data show CDR1 as LGHDT and CDR2 as YNNKEL (reference sequence). The CDR3 length is 17 residues.

The table lists this clonotype with many counts. This chain joins TRBV5-1 and TRBJ2-1, with D unresolved. The germline V and J ends were trimmed by 3 bases and 7 bases, with 11 bases remaining between them. This CDR3 contains 13 residues. Germline CDR1 SGHRS, CDR2 YFSETQ. CDR3 nucleotide sequence: TGCGCCAGCAGCTGGGCCGGCGTGAATGAGCAGTTCTTC. It encodes CASSWAGVNEQFF.

The V call is TRBV20-1, the J call TRBJ1-2, with a possible D match to TRBD1 (5 bases). The CDR3 runs to 14 residues. CDR1 and CDR2 (germline): DFQATT, SNEGSKA (reference sequence). CDR3 protein: CCANQAQGNYGYTF. As DNA, the CDR3 is TGCTGCGCGAACCAGGCTCAGGGCAACTATGGCTACACCTTC.

This clonotype was found many times. The rearrangement uses TRBV6-4 and TRBJ1-1, with D hard to call. Per the germline V gene, CDR1 is MRHNA and CDR2 is SNTAGT. This CDR3 contains 13 residues. Trimming shortened V by 4 bases and J by 1 base, and 7 bases separated the two germline ends. CDR3 sequence: CASSVEENTEAFF. In nucleotides, the CDR3 is TGTGCCAGCAGTGTGGAGGAGAACACTGAAGCTTTCTTT.

This clonotype was detected ten times or more. The chain couples TRBV6-6 to TRBJ1-3; D is possibly TRBD1 (5 bases). Germline loops: CDR1 MNHNY, CDR2 SVGAGI (reference sequence). The V and J ends lost 2 bases and 2 bases respectively, with 16 bases between them. This CDR3 region has 17 residues. The CDR3 DNA sequence: TGTGCCAGCAGTTACACGAGGGGAGTGTTGACTGGAAACACCATATATTTT. Residues: CASSYTRGVLTGNTIYF.